The clone carrying this TCR beta chain has more than one count but fewer than ten. Its specificity is unknown. The data originate from a study of post-analysis software for immune sequencing data. Whole-study results and caveats: Same-batch samples co-clustered strongly by F measure.

Carried by the TCR beta cDNA libraries were unique molecular identifiers. TCRdb reanalysed the PCR reads using MiXCR and keeps one entry per CDR3 protein. The sample shows 500,000 to 600,000 distinct CDR3 sequences, 44% of them seen only once. This clonotype originated in a girl aged 5-17 years with multiple sclerosis. The material sequenced was blood.

The CDR3 protein is CASSLRDSSYNEQFF. The DNA for the CDR3 is TGCGCCAGCAGCTTGCGGGACTCATCCTACAATGAGCAGTTCTTC. This chain links TRBV5-1 with TRBJ2-1, with TRBD2 as a possible D gene (6 bases). V was shortened by 1 base and J by 1 base, with 9 bases between the two germline ends. Germline lookup yields CDR1 SGHRS and CDR2 YFSETQ. The CDR3 is 15 residues long. Variable domain in full (rest from reference TRBV5-1 and TRBJ2-1): KAGVTQTPRYLIKTRGQQVTLSCSPISGHRSVSWYQQTPGQGLQFLFEYFSETQRNKGNFPGRFSGRQFSNSRSEMNVSTLELGDSALYLCASSLRDSSYNEQFFGPGTRLTVL.